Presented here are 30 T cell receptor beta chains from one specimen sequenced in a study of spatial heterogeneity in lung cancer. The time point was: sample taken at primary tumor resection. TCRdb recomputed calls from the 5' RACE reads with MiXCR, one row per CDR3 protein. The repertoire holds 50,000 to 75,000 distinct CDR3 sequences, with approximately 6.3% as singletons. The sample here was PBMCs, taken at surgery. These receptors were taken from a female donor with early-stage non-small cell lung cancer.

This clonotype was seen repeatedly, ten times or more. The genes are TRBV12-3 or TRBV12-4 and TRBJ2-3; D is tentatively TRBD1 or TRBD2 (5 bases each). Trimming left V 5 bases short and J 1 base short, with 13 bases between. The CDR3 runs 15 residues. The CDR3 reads CASSRRGYGTDTQYF. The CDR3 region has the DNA TGTGCCAGCAGTCGCCGGGGCTACGGCACAGATACGCAGTATTTT.

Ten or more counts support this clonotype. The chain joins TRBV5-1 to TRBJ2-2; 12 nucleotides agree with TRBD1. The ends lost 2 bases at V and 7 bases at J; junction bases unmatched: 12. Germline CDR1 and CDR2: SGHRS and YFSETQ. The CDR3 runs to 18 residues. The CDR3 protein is CASSFMTGTGGAGGELFF. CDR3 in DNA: TGCGCCAGCAGCTTCATGACCGGGACAGGGGGCGCAGGCGGGGAGCTGTTTTTT.

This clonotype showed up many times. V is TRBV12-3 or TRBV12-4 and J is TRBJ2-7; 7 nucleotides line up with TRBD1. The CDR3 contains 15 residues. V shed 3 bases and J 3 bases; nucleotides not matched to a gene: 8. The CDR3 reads CASSLEQGINYEQYV. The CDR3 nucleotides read TGTGCCAGCAGTTTGGAACAGGGGATCAACTACGAGCAGTACGTC.

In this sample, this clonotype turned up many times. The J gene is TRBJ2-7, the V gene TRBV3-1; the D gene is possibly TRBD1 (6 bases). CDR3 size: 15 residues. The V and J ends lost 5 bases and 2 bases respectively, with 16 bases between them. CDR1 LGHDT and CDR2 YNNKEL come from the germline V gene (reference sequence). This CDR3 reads CASSVRDTGAYEQYF. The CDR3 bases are TGTGCCAGCAGCGTCCGGGACACCGGGGCCTACGAGCAGTACTTC.

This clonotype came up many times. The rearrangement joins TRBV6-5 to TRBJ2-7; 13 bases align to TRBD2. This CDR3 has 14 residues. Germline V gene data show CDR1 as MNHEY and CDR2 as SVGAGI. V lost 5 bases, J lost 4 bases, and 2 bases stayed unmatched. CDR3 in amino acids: CASSPGLAGYEQYF. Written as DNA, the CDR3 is TGTGCCAGCAGTCCGGGACTAGCGGGGTACGAGCAGTACTTC.

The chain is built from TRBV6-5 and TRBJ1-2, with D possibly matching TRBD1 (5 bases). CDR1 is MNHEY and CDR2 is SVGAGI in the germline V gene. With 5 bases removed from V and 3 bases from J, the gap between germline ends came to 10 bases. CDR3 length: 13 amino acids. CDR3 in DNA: TGTGCCAGCAGTCAAGGGGAGGACTATGGCTACACCTTC. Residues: CASSQGEDYGYTF.

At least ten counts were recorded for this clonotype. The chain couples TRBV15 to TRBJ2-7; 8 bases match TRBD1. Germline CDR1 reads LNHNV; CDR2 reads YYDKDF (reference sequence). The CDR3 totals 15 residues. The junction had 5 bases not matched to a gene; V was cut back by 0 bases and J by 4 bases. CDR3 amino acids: CATSRDLTGGYEQYV. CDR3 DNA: TGTGCCACCAGCAGAGATTTAACAGGGGGGTACGAGCAGTACGTC.

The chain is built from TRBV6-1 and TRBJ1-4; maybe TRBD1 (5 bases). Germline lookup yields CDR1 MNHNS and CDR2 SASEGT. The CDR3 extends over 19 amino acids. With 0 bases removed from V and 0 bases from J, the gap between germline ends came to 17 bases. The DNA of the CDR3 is TGTGCCAGCAGTGAAGCTTCCCGGTACAGGATAGCAACTAATGAAAAACTGTTTTTT. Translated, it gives CASSEASRYRIATNEKLFF.

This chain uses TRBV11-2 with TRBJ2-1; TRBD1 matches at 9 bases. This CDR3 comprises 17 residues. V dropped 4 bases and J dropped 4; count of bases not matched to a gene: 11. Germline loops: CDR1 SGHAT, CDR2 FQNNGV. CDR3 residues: CASSSPPGQGLYNEQFF. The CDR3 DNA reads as TGTGCCAGCAGCTCTCCTCCGGGACAGGGCCTATACAATGAGCAGTTCTTC.

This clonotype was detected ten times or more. CDR3: CASSLSGRASTDTQYF. CDR3 DNA: TGTGCCAGCAGCCTTAGCGGGCGTGCTAGCACAGATACGCAGTATTTT. This rearrangement joins TRBV6-6 to TRBJ2-3; TRBD2 matches at 7 bases. The CDR3 covers 16 residues. Per the germline V gene, CDR1 is MNHNY and CDR2 is SVGAGI (reference sequence). V lost 6 bases to trimming and J lost 0 bases; unmatched junction nucleotides: 9.

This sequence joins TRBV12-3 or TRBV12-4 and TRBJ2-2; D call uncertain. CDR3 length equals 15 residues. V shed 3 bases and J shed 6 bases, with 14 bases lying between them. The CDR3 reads CASSLPRTKSGELFF. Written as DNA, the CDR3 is TGTGCCAGCAGTTTGCCACGCACGAAATCCGGGGAGCTGTTTTTT.

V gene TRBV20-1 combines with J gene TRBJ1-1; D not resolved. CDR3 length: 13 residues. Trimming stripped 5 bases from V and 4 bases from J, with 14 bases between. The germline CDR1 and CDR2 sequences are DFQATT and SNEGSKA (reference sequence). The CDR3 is CSAPGSGSTEAFF. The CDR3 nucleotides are TGCAGTGCTCCAGGTTCGGGGTCCACTGAAGCTTTCTTT.

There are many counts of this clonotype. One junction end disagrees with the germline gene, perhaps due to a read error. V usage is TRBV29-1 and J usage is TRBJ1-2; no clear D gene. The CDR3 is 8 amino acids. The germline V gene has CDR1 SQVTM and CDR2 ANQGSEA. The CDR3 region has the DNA TGCAGCGTTGAAGCAGGAGGATTC. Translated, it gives CSVEAGGF. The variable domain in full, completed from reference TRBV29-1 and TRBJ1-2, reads SAVISQKPSRDICQRGTSLTIQCQVDSQVTMMFWYRQQPGQSLTLIATANQGSEATYESGFVIDKFPISRPNLTFSTLTVSNMSPEDSSIYLCSVEAGGFGSGTRLTVV.

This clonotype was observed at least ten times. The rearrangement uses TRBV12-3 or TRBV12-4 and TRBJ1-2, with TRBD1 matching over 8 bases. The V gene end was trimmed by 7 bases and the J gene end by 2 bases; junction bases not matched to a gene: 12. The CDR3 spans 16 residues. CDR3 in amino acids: CASIRTGGGLNYGYTF. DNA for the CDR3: TGTGCCAGCATTCGAACAGGGGGGGGCCTCAACTATGGCTACACCTTC.

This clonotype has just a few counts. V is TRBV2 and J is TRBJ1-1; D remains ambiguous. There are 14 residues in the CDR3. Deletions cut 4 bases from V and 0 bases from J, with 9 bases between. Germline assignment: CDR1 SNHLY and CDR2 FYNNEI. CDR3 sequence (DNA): TGTGCCAGCAGTGGTGCAGGAGTGAACACTGAAGCTTTCTTT. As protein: CASSGAGVNTEAFF.

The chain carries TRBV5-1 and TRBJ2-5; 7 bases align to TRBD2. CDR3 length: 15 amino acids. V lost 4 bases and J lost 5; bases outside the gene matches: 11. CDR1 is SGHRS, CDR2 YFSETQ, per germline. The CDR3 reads CASSAIAREGETQYF. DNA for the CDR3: TGCGCCAGCAGCGCCATCGCCAGGGAGGGCGAGACCCAGTACTTC.

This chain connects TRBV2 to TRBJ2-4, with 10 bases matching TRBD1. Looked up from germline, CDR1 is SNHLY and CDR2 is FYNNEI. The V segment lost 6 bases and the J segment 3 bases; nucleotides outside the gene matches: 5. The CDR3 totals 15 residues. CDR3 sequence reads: CASRGTGEVKNIQYF. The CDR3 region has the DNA TGTGCCAGCAGGGGGACAGGGGAAGTCAAAAACATTCAGTACTTC.

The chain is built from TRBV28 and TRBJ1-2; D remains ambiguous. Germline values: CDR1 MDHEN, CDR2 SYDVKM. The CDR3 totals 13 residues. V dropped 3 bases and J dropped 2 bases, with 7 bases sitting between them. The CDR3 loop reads CASSFRQNYGYTF. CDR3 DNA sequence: TGTGCCAGCAGTTTCAGGCAGAACTATGGCTACACCTTC.

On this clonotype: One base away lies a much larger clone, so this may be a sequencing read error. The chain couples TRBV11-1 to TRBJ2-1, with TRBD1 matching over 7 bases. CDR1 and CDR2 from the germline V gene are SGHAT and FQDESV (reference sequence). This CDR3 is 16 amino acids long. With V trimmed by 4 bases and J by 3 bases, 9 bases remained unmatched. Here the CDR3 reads CASSCSDRDLYNEQFF. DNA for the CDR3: TGTGCCAGCAGCTGTTCCGACAGGGACCTCTACAATGAGCAGTTCTTC.

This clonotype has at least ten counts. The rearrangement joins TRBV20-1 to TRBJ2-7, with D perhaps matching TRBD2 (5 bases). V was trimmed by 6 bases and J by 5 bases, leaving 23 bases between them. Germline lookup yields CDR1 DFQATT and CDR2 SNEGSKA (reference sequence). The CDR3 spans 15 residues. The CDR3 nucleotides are TGCAGTGCCGCATCCCGGCGACGGGGTTTCGACGAGCAGTACTTC. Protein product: CSAASRRRGFDEQYF.

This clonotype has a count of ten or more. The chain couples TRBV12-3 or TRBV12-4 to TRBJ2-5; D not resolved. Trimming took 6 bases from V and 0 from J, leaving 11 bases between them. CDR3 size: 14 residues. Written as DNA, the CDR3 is TGTGCCAGCAGCCATAACAACGACCAAGAGACCCAGTACTTC. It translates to CASSHNNDQETQYF.

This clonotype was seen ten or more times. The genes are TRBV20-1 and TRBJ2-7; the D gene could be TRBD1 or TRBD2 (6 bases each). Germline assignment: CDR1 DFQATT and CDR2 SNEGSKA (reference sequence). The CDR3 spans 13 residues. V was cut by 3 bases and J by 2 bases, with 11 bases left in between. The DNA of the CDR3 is TGCAGTGCTAGGGGGGGCAGAACCTACGAGCAGTACGTC. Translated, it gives CSARGGRTYEQYV.

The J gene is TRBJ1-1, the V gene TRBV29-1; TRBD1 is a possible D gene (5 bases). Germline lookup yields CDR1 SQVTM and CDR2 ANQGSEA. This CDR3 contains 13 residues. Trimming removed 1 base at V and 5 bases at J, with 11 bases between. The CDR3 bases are TGCAGCGTTGAAGGACAGTCTCAGACTGAAGCTTTCTTT. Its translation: CSVEGQSQTEAFF.

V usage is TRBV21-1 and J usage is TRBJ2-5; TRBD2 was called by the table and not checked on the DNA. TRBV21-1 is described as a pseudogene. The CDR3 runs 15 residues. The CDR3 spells CASPTGLAAQETQYF. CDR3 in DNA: TGTGCCAGCCCTACAGGACTAGCGGCACAAGAGACCCAGTACTTC.

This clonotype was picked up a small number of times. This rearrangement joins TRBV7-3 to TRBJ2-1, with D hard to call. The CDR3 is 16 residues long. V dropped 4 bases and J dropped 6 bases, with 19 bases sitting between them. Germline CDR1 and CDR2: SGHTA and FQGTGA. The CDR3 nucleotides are TGTGCCAGCAGCTCCCTCTCCACCCCAAAAGGCAATGAGCAGTTCTTC. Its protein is CASSSLSTPKGNEQFF.

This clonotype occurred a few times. In nucleotides, the CDR3 is TGTGCCAGCAGTAAGGGACAGGGACCCACTGAAGCTTTCTTT. Residues: CASSKGQGPTEAFF. V and J are TRBV6-6 and TRBJ1-1; TRBD1 agrees at 9 bases. The CDR3 contains 14 residues. After removal of 5 bases from V and 4 bases from J, the junction contained 5 bases not matched to a gene. Germline V CDR1 and CDR2: MNHNY, SVGAGI (reference sequence).

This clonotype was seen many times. Here the CDR3 DNA reads TGTGCCAGCAGTTTAGGGATCAAAGAGACCCAGTACTTC. It yields the protein CASSLGIKETQYF. This chain connects TRBV27 to TRBJ2-5; the D is unclear. CDR3 length: 13 residues. Trimming took 2 bases from V and 3 from J, leaving 7 bases between them. In germline, CDR1 is MNHEY, CDR2 SMNVEV (reference sequence).

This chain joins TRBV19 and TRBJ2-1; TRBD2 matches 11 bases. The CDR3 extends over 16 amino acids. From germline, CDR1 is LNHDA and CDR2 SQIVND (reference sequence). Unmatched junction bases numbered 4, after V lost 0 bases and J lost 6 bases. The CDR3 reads CASSIDLAGGVNEQFF. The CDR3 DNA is TGTGCCAGTAGTATAGATCTAGCGGGGGGCGTCAATGAGCAGTTCTTC.

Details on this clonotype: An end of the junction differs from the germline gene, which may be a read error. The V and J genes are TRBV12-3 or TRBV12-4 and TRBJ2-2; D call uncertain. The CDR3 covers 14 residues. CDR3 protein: CVSRLPQNTGELFF. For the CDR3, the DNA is TGTGTCAGCAGATTGCCCCAGAACACCGGGGAGCTGTTTTTT.

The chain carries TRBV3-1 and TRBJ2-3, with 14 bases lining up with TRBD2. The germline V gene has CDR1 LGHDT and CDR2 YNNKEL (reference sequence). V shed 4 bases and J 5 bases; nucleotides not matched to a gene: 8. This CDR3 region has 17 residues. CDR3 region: CASSPPTSGGAGDTQYF. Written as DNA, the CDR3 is TGTGCCAGCAGCCCACCGACTAGCGGGGGGGCCGGAGATACGCAGTATTTT.